The rows below give T cell receptor beta chains drawn from one sample of a study of T cell responses to AZD1222 COVID-19 vaccine. Here immunoSEQ multiplex PCR was the method, and the copy in TCRdb shows in-frame clones only, minus some. This sample has some 150,000 clones, with more than 85% found just once. The source material was peripheral blood, sampled on day 0 of AZD1222 vaccination. The receptors come from an adult in good health. CDR3s include the opening cysteine and the closing phenylalanine or tryptophan. The D gene is left open where the match is weak. Part of the rows lack a size; the others show once, few, many or a class for expanded clones.

cdr3_nt: TGTGCCAGCAGTGAACTTGGGAGGGAGGGCAATCAGCCCCAGCATTTT; cdr3_aa: CASSELGREGNQPQHF; j_call: TRBJ1-5; d_call: .; v_call: TRBV6-1; clone_size: .
cdr3_nt: TGTGCCAGCAGTTTAAGTGCCTCCTACGAGCAGTACTTC; cdr3_aa: CASSLSASYEQYF; j_call: TRBJ2-7; d_call: .; v_call: TRBV27; clone_size: .
cdr3_nt: TGTGCCAGCAGCCCAGTAGGCCTCTCCTACGAGCAGTACTTC; cdr3_aa: CASSPVGLSYEQYF; j_call: TRBJ2-7; d_call: .; v_call: TRBV9; clone_size: .
cdr3_nt: TGTGCCAGCAGCTTGGGACAGGCGGTTACTGAAGCTTTCTTT; cdr3_aa: CASSLGQAVTEAFF; j_call: TRBJ1-1; d_call: .; v_call: TRBV5-4; clone_size: .
cdr3_nt: TGTGCCAGCAGTGATCAGGCGGGGCACCTAACCTACAATGAGCAGTTCTTC; cdr3_aa: CASSDQAGHLTYNEQFF; j_call: TRBJ2-1; d_call: .; v_call: TRBV2; clone_size: .
cdr3_nt: TGTGCCAGCAGGTCGGGATTTTCGAACGAGCAGTACTTC; cdr3_aa: CASRSGFSNEQYF; j_call: TRBJ2-7; d_call: .; v_call: TRBV21-1; clone_size: .
cdr3_nt: TGTGCCAGCAGTGAAGCGCCCGGTTCGGAGCAGTACTTC; cdr3_aa: CASSEAPGSEQYF; j_call: TRBJ2-7; d_call: .; v_call: TRBV6-1; clone_size: .
cdr3_nt: TGTGCCAGCAGCCACAAACAGGGGGTACTCTACGAGCAGTACTTC; cdr3_aa: CASSHKQGVLYEQYF; j_call: TRBJ2-7; d_call: TRBD1; v_call: TRBV14; clone_size: .
cdr3_nt: TGTGCCTGGACCTTCTCCTCCCAAGGGTTAGGGGAGACCCAGTACTTC; cdr3_aa: CAWTFSSQGLGETQYF; j_call: TRBJ2-5; d_call: .; v_call: TRBV30; clone_size: .
cdr3_nt: TGTGCCAGCAGCGTTCGACAGGGGGTGCTTGGGACTGAAGCTTTCTTT; cdr3_aa: CASSVRQGVLGTEAFF; j_call: TRBJ1-1; d_call: TRBD1; v_call: TRBV9; clone_size: .
cdr3_nt: TGTGCCAGCAGCCTCCCTGGGGGTTACGAGCAGTACTTC; cdr3_aa: CASSLPGGYEQYF; j_call: TRBJ2-7; d_call: .; v_call: TRBV28; clone_size: .
cdr3_nt: TGCGCCAGCAGCCGGACAGGGTCGACTGAAGCTTTCTTT; cdr3_aa: CASSRTGSTEAFF; j_call: TRBJ1-1; d_call: TRBD1; v_call: TRBV5-1; clone_size: few
cdr3_nt: TGCGCCAGCAGCTTCAGCCGGGGTAATGAGCAGTTCTTC; cdr3_aa: CASSFSRGNEQFF; j_call: TRBJ2-1; d_call: .; v_call: TRBV5-1; clone_size: once
cdr3_nt: TGTGCCAGCAGGAGGACAGGAGGCACTGAAGCTTTCTTT; cdr3_aa: CASRRTGGTEAFF; j_call: TRBJ1-1; d_call: TRBD1; v_call: TRBV6-5; clone_size: .
cdr3_nt: TGCGCCAACAAACTACCGGGCGGCGAATATGGCTACACCTTC; cdr3_aa: CANKLPGGEYGYTF; j_call: TRBJ1-2; d_call: .; v_call: TRBV10-1; clone_size: .
cdr3_nt: TGCGCCAGCAGCAATGACGGGGTAGTAAGCACCGGGGAGCTGTTTTTT; cdr3_aa: CASSNDGVVSTGELFF; j_call: TRBJ2-2; d_call: .; v_call: TRBV5-1; clone_size: once
cdr3_nt: TGTGCCTGCATGGGGACTCTCTATGGCTACACCTTC; cdr3_aa: CACMGTLYGYTF; j_call: TRBJ1-2; d_call: .; v_call: TRBV30; clone_size: .
cdr3_nt: TGCGCCAGCAGCCAAGACCAAGACTTTGCAACTAATGAAAAACTGTTTTTT; cdr3_aa: CASSQDQDFATNEKLFF; j_call: TRBJ1-4; d_call: .; v_call: TRBV4-1; clone_size: .
cdr3_nt: TGTGCCAGCAGCCTGAGGGGGGGGGCCCTTGGCTATGGCTACACCTTC; cdr3_aa: CASSLRGGALGYGYTF; j_call: TRBJ1-2; d_call: .; v_call: TRBV9; clone_size: .
cdr3_nt: TGTGCCAGCAGCTTAGGAGCCGGGGCCTACGAGCAGTACTTC; cdr3_aa: CASSLGAGAYEQYF; j_call: TRBJ2-7; d_call: .; v_call: TRBV7-8; clone_size: few
cdr3_nt: TGTGCCAGCAGCTTAGCAGGGGGACGGGGGGATGAGCAGTTCTTC; cdr3_aa: CASSLAGGRGDEQFF; j_call: TRBJ2-1; d_call: .; v_call: TRBV7-7; clone_size: .
cdr3_nt: TGTGCCAGCAGCCCAACAGGGGGCTATGTGGACACTGAAGCTTTCTTT; cdr3_aa: CASSPTGGYVDTEAFF; j_call: TRBJ1-1; d_call: TRBD1; v_call: TRBV5-5; clone_size: .
cdr3_nt: TGTGCCAGCAGCCTAACTACGGGACAGGGGGGGGTGAGCAATCAGCCCCAGCATTTT; cdr3_aa: CASSLTTGQGGVSNQPQHF; j_call: TRBJ1-5; d_call: TRBD1; v_call: TRBV2; clone_size: .
cdr3_nt: TGTGCCAGCAGTTATAGGGGTGGCTACACCTTC; cdr3_aa: CASSYRGGYTF; j_call: TRBJ1-2; d_call: .; v_call: TRBV6-5; clone_size: .
cdr3_nt: TGCGCCAGCAGCCAAGACTCAGGGGGTCCCCTAGGCTACACCTTC; cdr3_aa: CASSQDSGGPLGYTF; j_call: TRBJ1-2; d_call: TRBD1; v_call: TRBV4-1; clone_size: .
cdr3_nt: TGTGCCATCAGCCAGGCTGTGGTCTACGAGCAGTACTTC; cdr3_aa: CAISQAVVYEQYF; j_call: TRBJ2-7; d_call: .; v_call: TRBV10-3; clone_size: .
cdr3_nt: TGTGCCAGCCCGTTTAGGTGTGTAAGGGCCCCTGAAGCTTTCTTT; cdr3_aa: CASPFRCVRAPEAFF; j_call: TRBJ1-1; d_call: .; v_call: TRBV21-1; clone_size: .
cdr3_nt: TGCGCCAGCACTCAGTCTCCGGGGGCGAGGTACGAGCAGTACTTC; cdr3_aa: CASTQSPGARYEQYF; j_call: TRBJ2-7; d_call: .; v_call: TRBV23-1; clone_size: .
cdr3_nt: TGTGCCAGCAGCCAAGGTAGGGGCGTTGAGCAGTTCTTC; cdr3_aa: CASSQGRGVEQFF; j_call: TRBJ2-1; d_call: .; v_call: TRBV3-1/TRBV3-2; clone_size: .
cdr3_nt: TGTGCCAGCAGCTTAGTATGGGGGGCATACAATGAGCAGTTCTTC; cdr3_aa: CASSLVWGAYNEQFF; j_call: TRBJ2-1; d_call: .; v_call: TRBV11-3; clone_size: .
cdr3_nt: TGTGCCAGCAGTAGGGGCAACCAGGCTTACGAGCAGTACTTC; cdr3_aa: CASSRGNQAYEQYF; j_call: TRBJ2-7; d_call: .; v_call: TRBV4-2; clone_size: .
cdr3_nt: TGTGCCAGCAGCGTAGATGGGACAAACAGTCAGCCCCAGCATTTT; cdr3_aa: CASSVDGTNSQPQHF; j_call: TRBJ1-5; d_call: .; v_call: TRBV9; clone_size: .
cdr3_nt: TGTGCCAGTAGTGAACACAGGGGTGTGACTGAAGCTTTCTTT; cdr3_aa: CASSEHRGVTEAFF; j_call: TRBJ1-1; d_call: TRBD1; v_call: TRBV19; clone_size: .
cdr3_nt: TGTGCCAGCAGCTTGGAGGGCTACTCCTACGAGCAGTACTTC; cdr3_aa: CASSLEGYSYEQYF; j_call: TRBJ2-7; d_call: .; v_call: TRBV5-6; clone_size: .
cdr3_nt: TGTGCCTACCCGACAGGTCCCTTAGGCTACACCTTC; cdr3_aa: CAYPTGPLGYTF; j_call: TRBJ1-2; d_call: .; v_call: TRBV30; clone_size: .
cdr3_nt: TGTGCTAGTGGTTTGGTAGGGCGGAACTACGAGCAGTACTTC; cdr3_aa: CASGLVGRNYEQYF; j_call: TRBJ2-7; d_call: .; v_call: TRBV12-5; clone_size: .
cdr3_nt: TGTGCCAGCAGTCTCACAACGGACAGGGTTAACTATGGCTACACCTTC; cdr3_aa: CASSLTTDRVNYGYTF; j_call: TRBJ1-2; d_call: TRBD1; v_call: TRBV28; clone_size: .
cdr3_nt: TGTGCCAGTAGTATGGCAATGAACACTGAAGCTTTCTTT; cdr3_aa: CASSMAMNTEAFF; j_call: TRBJ1-1; d_call: .; v_call: TRBV19; clone_size: .
cdr3_nt: TGTGCCAGCAGACCACAGCCCGTGGAGGGTGAAGCTTTCTTT; cdr3_aa: CASRPQPVEGEAFF; j_call: TRBJ1-1; d_call: .; v_call: TRBV6-4; clone_size: .
cdr3_nt: TGTGCCAGCAGTGAACCAGGCTCGGCGGGGGAAAATGAGCAGTTCTTC; cdr3_aa: CASSEPGSAGENEQFF; j_call: TRBJ2-1; d_call: TRBD2; v_call: TRBV6-1; clone_size: .
cdr3_nt: TGTGCCAGCTCCGCAGGGACACTTACCAACCTGGGAGCTTTCTTT; cdr3_aa: CASSAGTLTNLGAFF; j_call: TRBJ1-1; d_call: .; v_call: TRBV18; clone_size: .
cdr3_nt: TGTGCCAGCAGCCGCCGAAACACCATATATTTT; cdr3_aa: CASSRRNTIYF; j_call: TRBJ1-3; d_call: .; v_call: TRBV11-1; clone_size: .
cdr3_nt: TGCGCCAGCAGTGTTTCTCAGGGATACAACACTGAAGCTTTCTTT; cdr3_aa: CASSVSQGYNTEAFF; j_call: TRBJ1-1; d_call: .; v_call: TRBV10-1; clone_size: .
cdr3_nt: TGTGCCAGCAGCCATGGGGGGTATGACTATGGCTACACCTTC; cdr3_aa: CASSHGGYDYGYTF; j_call: TRBJ1-2; d_call: .; v_call: TRBV3-1/TRBV3-2; clone_size: once
cdr3_nt: TGTGCCAGCAGTTTTACTGTCGCATCTGAAGCTTTCTTT; cdr3_aa: CASSFTVASEAFF; j_call: TRBJ1-1; d_call: .; v_call: TRBV27; clone_size: .
cdr3_nt: TGCGCCAGCAGCTACCACAGGGACGGCTACACCTTC; cdr3_aa: CASSYHRDGYTF; j_call: TRBJ1-2; d_call: .; v_call: TRBV5-1; clone_size: few
cdr3_nt: TGTGCCAGCAGTGAAGAAGGGGAAACGTTGTATAACTATGGCTACACCTTC; cdr3_aa: CASSEEGETLYNYGYTF; j_call: TRBJ1-2; d_call: .; v_call: TRBV6-1; clone_size: .
cdr3_nt: TGCAGCGTTGAGGGGAACACTGAAGCTTTCTTT; cdr3_aa: CSVEGNTEAFF; j_call: TRBJ1-1; d_call: .; v_call: TRBV29-1; clone_size: .
cdr3_nt: TGCAGCGTTGCCGACAGATACTATGGCTACACCTTC; cdr3_aa: CSVADRYYGYTF; j_call: TRBJ1-2; d_call: .; v_call: TRBV29-1; clone_size: .
cdr3_nt: TGTGCCAGCAGTCCCGACACGTGGGATTCACCCCTCCACTTT; cdr3_aa: CASSPDTWDSPLHF; j_call: TRBJ1-6; d_call: .; v_call: TRBV27; clone_size: .
cdr3_nt: TGTGCCAGCAGTTTGACTAGCACAGATACGCAGTATTTT; cdr3_aa: CASSLTSTDTQYF; j_call: TRBJ2-3; d_call: .; v_call: TRBV28; clone_size: .
cdr3_nt: TGTGCCAGCAGCCAAGAAACCGATAATTCACCCCTCCACTTT; cdr3_aa: CASSQETDNSPLHF; j_call: TRBJ1-6; d_call: .; v_call: TRBV14; clone_size: .